These 30 T cell receptor beta chains share one sample of origin, sequenced in a study of blood T cell repertoires in COVID-19. Measured with immunoSEQ multiplex PCR; TCRdb has only the in-frame clones, and not every one. The sample lists some 300,000 clones, about 90% occurring once. Material for sequencing was PBMCs or T cells enriched from blood (not recorded which). These receptors were collected from a woman aged 25 to 39 who had recovered from COVID-19.

The V call is TRBV7-9, the J call TRBJ1-3; the match to TRBD1 covers 10 bases. Germline loops: CDR1 SEHNR, CDR2 FQNEAQ (reference sequence). The CDR3 spans 15 residues. The ends lost 6 bases at V and 4 bases at J; junction bases unmatched: 6. The CDR3 here is CASRIGQGEGNTIYF. The CDR3 nucleotides read TGTGCCAGCAGAATTGGACAGGGGGAAGGAAACACCATATATTTT.

This chain joins TRBV4-2 and TRBJ1-1; TRBD1 might be the D (5 bases). CDR3 length: 15 amino acids. V lost 0 bases to trimming and J lost 3 bases, with 11 bases between them. Germline V gene lookup returns CDR1 LGHNA and CDR2 YNFKEQ. CDR3 region: CASSQEPGTYTEAFF. DNA for the CDR3: TGTGCCAGCAGCCAAGAGCCAGGGACTTACACTGAAGCTTTCTTT.

The sample holds a few counts of this clone. The J gene is TRBJ1-2, the V gene TRBV4-1, with a possible D match to TRBD1 (5 bases). The CDR3 has 15 residues. Trimming stripped 1 base from V and 6 bases from J, with 15 bases between. CDR1 is MGHRA, CDR2 YSYEKL, per germline. The CDR3 sequence: CASSQVRGGDNGYTF. For the CDR3, the DNA is TGCGCCAGCAGCCAAGTCCGGGGCGGGGATAATGGCTACACCTTC.

This chain connects TRBV5-1 to TRBJ2-7; TRBD1 is a possible D gene (6 bases). Germline V CDR1 and CDR2: SGHRS, YFSETQ. CDR3 length equals 15 residues. V was clipped by 1 base and J by 2 bases, with 13 bases between them. DNA of the CDR3: TGCGCCAGCAGCTTGAGCCTCCCAGGGGCCTACGAGCAGTACTTC. It is translated as CASSLSLPGAYEQYF.

This rearrangement joins TRBV3-1 (or the pseudogene TRBV3-2) to TRBJ1-4, with D possibly being TRBD1 (6 bases). Germline values: CDR1 LGHDT, CDR2 YNNKEL (reference sequence). This CDR3 has 16 residues. V lost 2 bases and J 1 base, leaving 11 bases between the germline ends. As DNA, the CDR3 is TGTGCCAGCAGCCAATACCAAGGGGGAACTAATGAAAAACTGTTTTTT. It yields the protein CASSQYQGGTNEKLFF.

The chain has TRBV30 and TRBJ1-1; perhaps TRBD1 as D (5 bases). Trimming shortened V by 2 bases and J by 1 base, and 8 bases separated the two germline ends. The germline gives CDR1 GTSNPN, CDR2 SVGIG (reference sequence). The CDR3 extends over 13 amino acids. Here the CDR3 DNA reads TGTGCCTGGAGTTTCGGACAGAACACTGAAGCTTTCTTT. Protein: CAWSFGQNTEAFF.

This chain uses TRBV6-6 with TRBJ1-2; no definite D call. Germline CDR1 is MNHNY and CDR2 is SVGAGI (reference sequence). The length of the CDR3 is 12 residues. V was shortened by 4 bases and J by 4 bases, with 7 bases between the two germline ends. DNA of the CDR3: TGTGCCAGCAGTTCAGGAGGCTATGGCTACACCTTC. Translated: CASSSGGYGYTF.

The CDR3 nucleotides are TGTGCCAGCAGCTTAGCCGGGACAGCGCCCCACGAGCAGTACTTC. Translating it yields CASSLAGTAPHEQYF. The J gene is TRBJ2-7, the V gene TRBV7-9; TRBD1 matches 7 bases. Germline lookup yields CDR1 SEHNR and CDR2 FQNEAQ (reference sequence). J gave up 5 bases and V 0 bases, and 7 bases lay outside the gene matches. This CDR3 has 15 amino acids.

The chain links TRBV4-3 to TRBJ2-1; TRBD1 matches at 8 bases. The CDR3 has 15 residues. V was clipped by 2 bases and J by 5 bases; unmatched bases: 5. Germline assignment: CDR1 LGHNA and CDR2 YSLEER. The CDR3 DNA reads as TGCGCCAGCAGCCAACCGACAGGGGCCGACAATGAGCAGTTCTTC. Encoded protein: CASSQPTGADNEQFF.

The genes are TRBV3-1 (or the pseudogene TRBV3-2) and TRBJ2-5, with 7 bases lining up with TRBD2. CDR3 length: 13 residues. The V gene end was trimmed by 4 bases and the J gene end by 5 bases; junction bases not matched to a gene: 4. Per the germline V gene, CDR1 is LGHDT and CDR2 is YNNKEL (reference sequence). CDR3 sequence: CASSRRGEETQYF. The CDR3 nucleotides are TGTGCCAGCAGCCGTCGGGGGGAGGAGACCCAGTACTTC.

The rearrangement joins TRBV28 to TRBJ1-4; tentatively, D is TRBD1 (6 bases). The CDR3 has 17 amino acids. Between the trimmed V and J ends, which lost 4 bases and 5 bases, there was a span of 20 bases. Germline V CDR1 and CDR2: MDHEN, SYDVKM. This CDR3 is CASSSEGRGNQNEKLFF. The CDR3 nucleotides are TGTGCCAGCAGTTCCGAGGGCAGGGGAAATCAGAATGAAAAACTGTTTTTT. The full variable domain, in which reference TRBV28 and TRBJ1-4 provide the parts outside the CDR3, is DVKVTQSSRYLVKRTGEKVFLECVQDMDHENMFWYRQDPGLGLRLIYFSYDVKMKEKGDIPEGYSVSREKKERFSLILESASTNQTSMYLCASSSEGRGNQNEKLFFGSGTQLSVL.

The chain links TRBV5-4 to TRBJ2-5; 10 bases map to TRBD2. The V gene's germline CDR1 is SGHNT and CDR2 YYREEE (reference sequence). The trim removed 0 bases at V and 5 bases at J, leaving 4 bases unmatched. The CDR3 is made up of 15 amino acids. This chain's CDR3 is CASSLDQGLAETQYF. The CDR3 DNA reads TGTGCCAGCAGCTTGGACCAGGGACTAGCGGAGACCCAGTACTTC.

This chain connects TRBV15 to TRBJ2-2; 9 bases agree with TRBD1. V lost 0 bases, J lost 6 bases, and 5 bases stayed unmatched. CDR1 is LNHNV, CDR2 YYDKDF, per germline (reference sequence). The CDR3 has 16 residues. The CDR3 nucleotides read TGTGCCACCAGCAGAGATCCACAGGGGGCTGCCGGGGAGCTGTTTTTT. This translates into CATSRDPQGAAGELFF.

The V and J genes are TRBV7-2 and TRBJ2-1, with 7 bases fitting TRBD2. The trim removed 6 bases at V and 4 bases at J, leaving 6 bases unmatched. CDR1 and CDR2 from the germline V gene are SGHTA and FQGNSA. The CDR3 has 14 residues. The DNA for the CDR3 is TGTGCCAGCAGTAGCGGGCGCGAATACAATGAGCAGTTCTTC. This encodes CASSSGREYNEQFF.

Only a few counts were recorded for this clone. In the same sample, other DNA sequences code for this CDR3. V and J are TRBV7-2 and TRBJ1-5; D gene unclear. Per the germline V gene, CDR1 is SGHTA and CDR2 is FQGNSA. The CDR3 runs to 13 residues. V dropped 2 bases and J dropped 2 bases, with 4 bases sitting between them. The CDR3 spells CASSLRGNQPQHF. The CDR3 DNA sequence: TGTGCCAGCAGCTTACGGGGCAATCAGCCCCAGCATTTT. The complete variable domain, with remaining parts taken from reference TRBV7-2 and TRBJ1-5, reads GAGVSQSPSNKVTEKGKDVELRCDPISGHTALYWYRQSLGQGLEFLIYFQGNSAPDKSGLPSDRFSAERTGGSVSTLTIQRTQQEDSAVYLCASSLRGNQPQHFGDGTRLSIL.

This sequence joins TRBV6-5 and TRBJ1-5; no clear D. Germline CDR1 reads MNHEY; CDR2 reads SVGAGI. The CDR3 consists of 14 residues. The germline V and J ends were trimmed by 2 bases and 4 bases, with 9 bases remaining between them. CDR3 sequence reads: CASSYGPGNQPQHF. The CDR3 DNA reads TGTGCCAGCAGTTACGGGCCAGGTAATCAGCCCCAGCATTTT.

V usage is TRBV9 and J usage is TRBJ2-3; D ambiguous. This CDR3 region has 15 residues. V gave up 0 bases and J gave up 2 bases, with 10 bases separating them. Germline V lookup: CDR1 SGDLS, CDR2 YYNGEE. The CDR3 DNA is TGTGCCAGCAGCGTAGGTTCAGGATCCACAGATACGCAGTATTTT. Translation: CASSVGSGSTDTQYF.

The rearrangement uses TRBV15 and TRBJ2-5, with 8 bases identical to TRBD2. Unmatched junction bases numbered 12, after V lost 7 bases and J lost 2 bases. Germline CDR1 is LNHNV and CDR2 is YYDKDF (reference sequence). There are 16 residues in the CDR3. CDR3 coding DNA: TGTGCCACCAAAAAGGGAGTGGCGGGGGGTCAAGAGACCCAGTACTTC. This sequence encodes CATKKGVAGGQETQYF.

This chain uses TRBV7-2 with TRBJ2-1; 12 bases line up with TRBD2. The V gene end was trimmed by 1 base and the J gene end by 1 base; junction bases not matched to a gene: 2. The CDR3 covers 17 residues. Looked up from germline, CDR1 is SGHTA and CDR2 is FQGNSA. The CDR3 DNA reads TGTGCCAGCAGCTTAGTCGGGACTAGCGGGTCCTACAATGAGCAGTTCTTC. This codes for CASSLVGTSGSYNEQFF.

The chain is built from TRBV5-1 and TRBJ1-1, with D perhaps TRBD1 (5 bases). The CDR3 runs 13 residues. The V gene's germline CDR1 is SGHRS and CDR2 YFSETQ. Trimming took 4 bases from V and 1 from J, leaving 8 bases between them. CDR3 residues: CASSPGQNTEAFF. CDR3 nucleotides: TGCGCCAGCAGCCCCGGACAGAACACTGAAGCTTTCTTT.

The chain is built from TRBV7-2 and TRBJ2-1; 10 bases map to TRBD2. V lost 4 bases, J lost 8 bases, and 11 bases stayed unmatched. Germline V gene data show CDR1 as SGHTA and CDR2 as FQGNSA. The CDR3 is made up of 16 amino acids. The CDR3 nucleotides are TGTGCCAGCAGCTCCGACTCTAGCGGGGGACGGTATGAGCAGTTCTTC. Translated, it gives CASSSDSSGGRYEQFF.

The chain links TRBV28 to TRBJ1-5; TRBD1 matches at 7 bases. The CDR3 is made up of 15 amino acids. Germline lookup yields CDR1 MDHEN and CDR2 SYDVKM. V shed 5 bases and J 3 bases; nucleotides not matched to a gene: 7. Written as DNA, the CDR3 is TGTGCCAGCAGTCTCGAGACAGGGACCAATCAGCCCCAGCATTTT. Translating it yields CASSLETGTNQPQHF.

CDR3 amino acids: CASSFSGGSSYEQYF. The CDR3 nucleotides are TGTGCCAGCAGTTTTTCTGGCGGTAGCTCCTACGAGCAGTACTTC. The chain links TRBV27 to TRBJ2-7, with D unclear. V lost 3 bases and J 0 bases, leaving 12 bases between the germline ends. CDR3 length equals 15 residues. Germline V lookup: CDR1 MNHEY, CDR2 SMNVEV (reference sequence).

This chain uses TRBV6-2 or TRBV6-3 with TRBJ1-1, with D unresolved. The ends were cut back, 4 bases at V and 6 bases at J, with 9 bases in the middle. This CDR3 comprises 12 residues. CDR1 is MNHEY and CDR2 is SVGEGT in the germline V gene. CDR3 in amino acids: CASSLRSAEAFF. In DNA, the CDR3 is TGTGCCAGCAGTTTACGGTCTGCTGAAGCTTTCTTT.

This rearrangement joins TRBV4-3 to TRBJ2-2; 9 bases match TRBD1. The germline V gene has CDR1 LGHNA and CDR2 YSLEER. The junction had 8 bases not matched to a gene; V was cut back by 3 bases and J by 3 bases. This CDR3 spans 17 amino acids. DNA for the CDR3: TGCGCCAGCAGCCAGTCCGGGACAGGGTCTTACACCGGGGAGCTGTTTTTT. As protein: CASSQSGTGSYTGELFF.

J is TRBJ1-6 and V is TRBV7-9; 11 nucleotides align to TRBD1. This CDR3 has 15 residues. J lost 9 bases, V lost 1 base, and 2 bases had no gene match. Germline assignment: CDR1 SEHNR and CDR2 FQNEAQ (reference sequence). The CDR3 DNA reads as TGTGCCAGCAGCTTAGGCGGGACAGGGGGTTCACCCCTCCACTTT. It yields the protein CASSLGGTGGSPLHF.

The V gene is TRBV7-9, the J gene TRBJ2-1; the match to TRBD1 covers 7 bases. Germline assignment: CDR1 SEHNR and CDR2 FQNEAQ (reference sequence). The CDR3 spans 14 residues. The V and J ends lost 1 base and 9 bases, in that order; junction bases with no gene match: 6. The CDR3 DNA reads as TGTGCCAGCAGCTTAGGCAACAGGGACAGTGAGCAGTTCTTC. Translation gives CASSLGNRDSEQFF.

This clone was found once. V gene TRBV28 combines with J gene TRBJ1-5, with no clear D. V was trimmed by 2 bases and J by 2 bases, leaving 10 bases between them. CDR3 size: 15 residues. Germline loops: CDR1 MDHEN, CDR2 SYDVKM. CDR3 sequence reads: CASSLNPAGNQPQHF. CDR3 nucleotides: TGTGCCAGCAGTTTAAACCCGGCGGGCAATCAGCCCCAGCATTTT.

The rearrangement uses TRBV5-8 and TRBJ1-6; D unresolved. This CDR3 is 11 amino acids long. Trimming removed 3 bases from V and 9 bases from J, with 4 bases in between. Germline CDR1 reads SGHTS; CDR2 reads YDEGEE. In DNA, the CDR3 is TGTGCCAGCAGCTGGCCTTCACCCCTCCACTTT. Its translation: CASSWPSPLHF. Complete variable domain (other parts from reference TRBV5-8 and TRBJ1-6): EAGVTQSPTHLIKTRGQQATLRCSPISGHTSVYWYQQALGLGLQFLLWYDEGEERNRGNFPPRFSGRQFPNYSSELNVNALELEDSALYLCASSWPSPLHFGNGTRLTVT.

V usage is TRBV11-3 and J usage is TRBJ1-4; perhaps TRBD1 as D (5 bases). Germline V CDR1 and CDR2: SGHNT, YENEEA. Between the trimmed V and J ends, which lost 4 bases and 1 base, there was a span of 16 bases. The length of the CDR3 is 17 residues. The CDR3 region has the DNA TGTGCCAGCAGCTCCCCCCCCAGGGAGGAAACTAATGAAAAACTGTTTTTT. It yields the protein CASSSPPREETNEKLFF.